This passage covers 8 T cell receptor beta chains from one sample sequenced in a study of blood T cell repertoires in COVID-19 (TCRdb year 2020). Receptors were amplified or captured by the immunoSEQ multiplex PCR assay. TCRdb's version of the immuneACCESS table is confined to in-frame rearrangements and falls short of the full clone set. An unresolved V gene accounts for under half of the shortfall where checked; the remainder is of unknown origin. The sample includes under 150,000 clones, with around three quarters observed a single time. In total, the top ten clones hold 3% to 4.5% of the sample. Sequencing was performed on peripheral blood. These receptors were collected from a man aged 55-75 years with acute or convalescent COVID-19.

This clone was picked up a small number of times. The rearrangement uses TRBV10-3 and TRBJ1-4; 8 nucleotides agree with TRBD1. The CDR3 runs 15 residues. V lost 3 bases, J lost 7 bases, and 7 bases stayed unmatched. Germline V gene data show CDR1 as ENHRY and CDR2 as SYGVKD. DNA for the CDR3: TGTGCCATCAGTGACCCCACAGGGGGAGGTGAAAAACTGTTTTTT. It specifies CAISDPTGGGEKLFF.

This chain connects TRBV5-1 to TRBJ2-1; TRBD2 is a possible D gene (5 bases). V was cut by 6 bases and J by 8 bases, with 18 bases left in between. The CDR3 consists of 14 residues. Germline CDR1 and CDR2: SGHRS and YFSETQ. The CDR3 region is CASTAVGVGDEQFF. The CDR3 DNA reads TGCGCCAGCACCGCCGTTGGGGTCGGGGATGAGCAGTTCTTC. The complete variable domain, with remaining parts taken from reference TRBV5-1 and TRBJ2-1, reads KAGVTQTPRYLIKTRGQQVTLSCSPISGHRSVSWYQQTPGQGLQFLFEYFSETQRNKGNFPGRFSGRQFSNSRSEMNVSTLELGDSALYLCASTAVGVGDEQFFGPGTRLTVL.

This chain links TRBV10-3 with TRBJ2-6; possibly TRBD1 for D (7 bases). The CDR3 is 15 residues long. CDR1 and CDR2 from the germline V gene are ENHRY and SYGVKD. V was cut by 8 bases and J by 1 base, with 12 bases left in between. As DNA, the CDR3 is TGTGCCATCCGCAGGGGGGATTCTGGGGCCAACGTCCTGACTTTC. As protein: CAIRRGDSGANVLTF.

The V call is TRBV2, the J call TRBJ2-3; no clear D gene. The CDR3 has 11 residues. The germline V gene has CDR1 SNHLY and CDR2 FYNNEI. V lost 7 bases to trimming and J lost 3 bases, with 5 bases between them. The CDR3 spells CASMSTDTQYF. For the CDR3, the DNA is TGTGCCAGCATGTCAACAGATACGCAGTATTTT.

This chain joins TRBV30 and TRBJ1-4; TRBD1 matches 7 bases. V gave up 3 bases and J gave up 2 bases; unmatched junction bases: 12. CDR1 GTSNPN and CDR2 SVGIG come from the germline V gene (reference sequence). CDR3 size: 17 residues. The CDR3 bases are TGTGCCTGGAGCGAAACCCGAACAGGGGTTACTAATGAAAAACTGTTTTTT. Translated: CAWSETRTGVTNEKLFF. Full variable domain (outside the CDR3, taken from reference TRBV30 and TRBJ1-4): SQTIHQWPATLVQPVGSPLSLECTVEGTSNPNLYWYRQAAGRGLQLLFYSVGIGQISSEVPQNLSASRPQDRQFILSSKKLLLSDSGFYLCAWSETRTGVTNEKLFFGSGTQLSVL.

The chain links TRBV3-1 (or the pseudogene TRBV3-2) to TRBJ1-2; D is perhaps TRBD1 (6 bases). The CDR3 is made up of 14 amino acids. V gave up 3 bases and J gave up 8 bases, with 16 bases separating them. Germline V gives CDR1 LGHDT, CDR2 YNNKEL (reference sequence). This CDR3 reads CASSHNRGALGYTF. CDR3 in DNA: TGTGCCAGCAGCCATAACCGGGGGGCGCTAGGCTACACCTTC.

The chain couples TRBV6-1 to TRBJ1-5; weak D call: TRBD1 (5 bases). The CDR3 runs to 14 residues. V was pared by 3 bases and J by 6 bases, with 12 bases between. Germline V gene sequence: CDR1 MNHNS, CDR2 SASEGT. The CDR3 protein is CASSDVGVGQPQHF. In nucleotides, the CDR3 is TGTGCCAGCAGTGACGTAGGGGTTGGTCAGCCCCAGCATTTT.

The V gene is TRBV29-1, the J gene TRBJ2-7, with D perhaps matching TRBD1 (6 bases). This CDR3 comprises 11 residues. Germline V gives CDR1 SQVTM, CDR2 ANQGSEA. V was clipped by 7 bases and J by 7 bases, with 14 bases between them. The CDR3 loop reads CSAEQGREQYF. Here the CDR3 DNA reads TGCAGCGCAGAACAGGGCAGGGAGCAGTACTTC.